This T cell receptor (beta chain) was captured in a study of blood T cells in healthy people across ages. This clonotype showed up just a few times. What it binds is not known. Study findings and constraints: CMV status of donors was unknown, possibly confounding expanded clonotype changes. Estimates based on one million T cells were treated as lower bounds. Observed TCR beta diversity per million T cells went down as age went up. This fall followed a roughly linear course with age.

Primed by a sample-barcoded 5' primer and a J-beta primer mix, a second PCR proceeded for 7 to 11 cycles. Each cDNA molecule received a tag from a template-switch adaptor that had 12 random nucleotides. TCRdb passed the 5' RACE reads through MiXCR, listing each CDR3 protein once. The data hold under 1,000,000 distinct CDR3 sequences, with about half observed a single time. The CDR3 sequence is 16 residues long. V was pared by 5 bases and J by 1 base, with 17 bases between. Looked up from germline, CDR1 is PRHDT and CDR2 is FYEKMQ (reference sequence). The chain employs TRBV13 and TRBJ1-1; D is possibly TRBD1 (5 bases). The sequence came from an elderly man in good health. Sequenced sample: blood. The DNA of the CDR3 is TGTGCCAGCAGCCCACCCCCCGCGGGGCGGAACACTGAAGCTTTCTTT. Amino acid sequence: CASSPPPAGRNTEAFF.